The source of this TCR beta chain is a study of blood T cells in healthy people across ages (dated by TCRdb to between 2014 and 2016). Turning to the overall study: In model experiments, template switching captured about one uniquely barcoded TCR beta cDNA molecule for every two T cells. Using deep sequencing normalized with unique cDNA molecular identifiers, the study measured how TCR beta repertoire diversity changes with age. To avoid experimental bias, donors of different ages were distributed randomly across sequencing lanes. Donors were grouped into four age groups: young (average 16 years), middle-aged (about 40), aged (around 60) and long-lived (about 82). The study analyzed two additional independent replicas of 1 million unique cDNA reads from the same blood draw for two donors, one aged 18 to 29 and one aged 80 or older. The investigation overall reported the following: Estimates of total diversity based on one million sequenced T cells were considered lower bounds and underestimates. Because profiling used bulk unsorted PBMCs, naive and antigen-experienced compartments could not be compared conclusively. Observed TCR beta diversity correlated strongly with the percentage of naive T cells measured by flow cytometry. Because the CMV infection status of the donors was unknown, age-related changes in expanded clonotypes may potentially have been confounded. As age increased, observed TCR beta diversity per million T cells dropped in a roughly linear way, and a significant reduction was already evident by age 40. Compared with the aged group, more naive CD4+ T cells, fewer expanded clones and increased TCR diversity were shown by the long-lived group, suggesting age selection.

Concerning this clonotype itself: Its antigen is unknown. Qualities for individual bases were not recorded, and no much larger clone is one base off.

Trimming at the junction amounts to 3 bases on V and 2 bases on J, and the germline ends lie 10 bases apart. According to the germline V gene (reference sequence), CDR1 reads SEHNR and CDR2 reads FQNEAQ. Spanning cysteine to phenylalanine, the CDR3 consists of 14 amino acids. Left in the record is the CDR3 DNA by itself, 42 bases read in frame from the first base. The method behind the library was 5' RACE. TCRdb records Illumina HiSeq 2500 as the sequencer. A second PCR of about 6 to 11 cycles was performed with a sample-barcoded 5' primer and a J-beta primer mix. Each TCR beta cDNA molecule received a unique molecular identifier from a template-switch 5' adaptor carrying 12 random nucleotides. Each sample yielded at least 2.5 million CDR3-containing paired-end reads. The Mint cDNA synthesis kit, primed by a TRBC-specific oligonucleotide, was used to synthesize first-strand cDNA from all RNA. Following uracil-DNA glycosylase treatment, all cDNA underwent a first 18-cycle PCR with the universal primers M1SS and BC2_uni_R. On the study's bioinformatics: For normalization, 1 million high-quality reads, each with a distinct molecular identifier, were randomly selected from each sample. Instead of being binned into consensus sequences, reads with shared molecular identifiers were discarded. MiTCR, set to a Q25 quality threshold and the strictest error-elimination algorithm, was used for CDR3 identification, clonotype clustering and error correction. A nonparametric unseen species model with Euler transformation was used to estimate lower-bound total TCR beta diversity. Using fastp at Q25 and MiXCR, TCRdb reprocessed the public reads and kept productive beta chains. Duplicate CDR3 protein sequences are folded into a single record with the most common DNA and genes. TCRdb's processing, not the authors' own work, is the source of the V and J calls. This sample comprises about 1.4 million distinct CDR3 sequences, 45% to 70% of them detected only once. The ten largest clones represent 5% to 7% of the sample.

Systemically healthy Caucasian individuals from Russia, approximately 39 in total and aged roughly 6 to 100 years, were included as donors. Each donor gave 8 to 10 milliliters of peripheral blood, drawn into EDTA-treated Vacutainer tubes. Ficoll-Paque density-gradient centrifugation was used to isolate PBMCs, with at least 7 million obtained per sample. Total RNA was extracted from PBMCs with Trizol reagent, with at least 6 micrograms obtained per sample. The percentages of naive CD45RAhigh/CD27high T cells were determined by flow cytometry on a PBMC aliquot from every donor. This clonotype was sampled from a man between 18 and 29 years old in good health. The sample taken for sequencing was blood. This receptor chain uses TRBV7-9 and TRBJ1-2; the D gene assignment is ambiguous. The sequenced DNA: TGTGCCAGCAGCTTTATGCCCCTGAACTATGGCTACACCTTC. This gives the protein CASSFMPLNYGYTF.